The present TCR beta chain was sequenced within a study of blood T cell repertoires in COVID-19. As for the study in general: The United States, Italy and Spain provided the acute and convalescent COVID-19 samples.

Germline-derived CDR1 and CDR2 are SNHLY and FYNNEI. The CDR3 is 12 residues long. Trimming shortened V by 3 bases and J by 9 bases, and 9 bases separated the two germline ends. Libraries were prepared by immunoSEQ multiplex PCR; TCRdb keeps only in-frame clonotypes and omits some of them. The data hold over 200,000 clones, with around 86% observed a single time. The study recruited people aged about 18 to 95 years across around 23 US areas. Cohorts were assigned according to the clinical history that participants reported. Each recovered donor of Cohort 3 presented with two negative PCRs, clearance, or symptom resolution.

The chain recombines TRBV2 with TRBJ1-5; tentatively, D is TRBD1 (5 bases). Sequenced material: PBMCs or T cells enriched from blood (not recorded which). This sequence originates from a man aged 18 to 29 who had recovered from COVID-19. This CDR3 reads CASSEAGSPQHF. In DNA, the CDR3 is TGTGCCAGCAGTGAGGCAGGGTCGCCCCAGCATTTT.